A selection of T cell receptor beta chains follows, all from one sample in a study of blood T cell repertoires in COVID-19. TCRdb's table, derived via immunoSEQ multiplex PCR, lists solely in-frame clones and lacks some. The sample carries over 100,000 clones, around 89% recorded once. Sequenced input: peripheral blood. The receptors here all came from a human donor in a cohort sampled during active COVID-19. CDR3s include the opening cysteine and the closing phenylalanine or tryptophan. Fields, in order: D gene, J gene, clone size, V gene, CDR3 DNA, CDR3 protein. The D gene is left open where the match is weak. Some rows mark clone size as missing; the rest say once, few, many or name a class of expanded clone.

D: .
J: TRBJ1-4
size: .
V: TRBV20-1
DNA: TGCAGTGCTAGTCGGGGGGCCGGGGATAATGAAAAACTGTTTTTT
CDR3: CSASRGAGDNEKLFF

D: .
J: TRBJ1-1
size: .
V: TRBV2
DNA: TGTGCCAGCAGTACCCAAAGGGGCGGGGGGCAGGCTGAAGCTTTCTTT
CDR3: CASSTQRGGGQAEAFF

D: TRBD2
J: TRBJ2-1
size: .
V: TRBV19
DNA: TGTGCCAGTAGCACTAGCGGGAGGGGCAATGAGCAGTTCTTC
CDR3: CASSTSGRGNEQFF

D: .
J: TRBJ2-7
size: .
V: TRBV7-8
DNA: TGTGCCAGCAGCTTAGCGAGGTTAGCGGCGTACTACGAGCAGTACTTC
CDR3: CASSLARLAAYYEQYF

D: .
J: TRBJ2-6
size: .
V: TRBV18
DNA: TGTGCCAGCTCACCACAAGGGGTTGGGGCCAACGTCCTGACTTTC
CDR3: CASSPQGVGANVLTF

D: .
J: TRBJ2-7
size: .
V: TRBV28
DNA: TGTGCCATCGGAGCTAGTTGGTTCGAGCAGTACTTC
CDR3: CAIGASWFEQYF

D: .
J: TRBJ1-2
size: once
V: TRBV7-2
DNA: TGTGCCAGCAATAAGGACACCTTCTATGGCTACACCTTC
CDR3: CASNKDTFYGYTF

D: .
J: TRBJ2-2
size: .
V: TRBV9
DNA: TGTGCCAGCAGCGTAGTTGGCCTTACACGAACGAACACCGGGGAGCTGTTTTTT
CDR3: CASSVVGLTRTNTGELFF

D: .
J: TRBJ1-1
size: .
V: TRBV9
DNA: TGTGCCAGCAGCGGCGGGGAGAGGGGAAGGAGGGAGACTGAAGCTTTCTTT
CDR3: CASSGGERGRRETEAFF

D: TRBD1
J: TRBJ2-7
size: .
V: TRBV4-3
DNA: TGCGCCAGCAGCCAAGGGACAGGGAGCTCCTACGAGCAGTACTTC
CDR3: CASSQGTGSSYEQYF

D: .
J: TRBJ2-1
size: .
V: TRBV19
DNA: TGTGCCAGTAGTATATCACGGAGCTCCTACAATGAGCAGTTCTTC
CDR3: CASSISRSSYNEQFF

D: TRBD2
J: TRBJ2-3
size: .
V: TRBV4-3
DNA: TGCGCCAGCAGCTATCATAGCGGGGGGAGGGCAGATACGCAGTATTTT
CDR3: CASSYHSGGRADTQYF

D: TRBD1
J: TRBJ2-7
size: once
V: TRBV6-5
DNA: TGTGCCAGCGCCACCCTTCCTGGACAGGGCTACGAGCAGTACTTC
CDR3: CASATLPGQGYEQYF

D: TRBD1
J: TRBJ2-7
size: .
V: TRBV4-2
DNA: TGTGCCAGCAGCCAAGAGGGACAGGGGGCCTACGAGCAGTACTTC
CDR3: CASSQEGQGAYEQYF

D: .
J: TRBJ2-1
size: once
V: TRBV20-1
DNA: TGCAGTGCTCAGACTCTAAATGAGCAGTTCTTC
CDR3: CSAQTLNEQFF

D: TRBD1
J: TRBJ1-5
size: .
V: TRBV18
DNA: TGTGCCAGCTTCACTTGGACAGGGGTGAATCAGCCCCAGCATTTT
CDR3: CASFTWTGVNQPQHF

D: TRBD2
J: TRBJ2-5
size: once
V: TRBV24-1
DNA: TGTGCCACCAGTACCGAGCGGGGGGCGGCAGAGACCCAGTACTTC
CDR3: CATSTERGAAETQYF

D: .
J: TRBJ2-2
size: .
V: TRBV5-1
DNA: TGCGCCAGCGAGGGGGGACAGCCGGGCGGGGAGCTGTTTTTT
CDR3: CASEGGQPGGELFF

D: .
J: TRBJ1-1
size: .
V: TRBV3-1/TRBV3-2
DNA: TGTGCCAGCAGCCAAGACCGGAGCTCTGAAGCTTTCTTT
CDR3: CASSQDRSSEAFF

D: TRBD2
J: TRBJ2-1
size: .
V: TRBV7-9
DNA: TGTGCCAGCACCCGGACCCTAGCGGGGGGCAATGAGCAGTTCTTC
CDR3: CASTRTLAGGNEQFF

D: TRBD1
J: TRBJ2-3
size: .
V: TRBV25-1
DNA: TGTGCCAGCAGTGAACCTACGGGACAGGGGAATTTGTATTTT
CDR3: CASSEPTGQGNLYF

D: .
J: TRBJ1-2
size: .
V: TRBV28
DNA: TGTGCCACCCAGGATGGTAATGACTATGGCTACACCTTC
CDR3: CATQDGNDYGYTF

D: .
J: TRBJ2-5
size: .
V: TRBV6-6
DNA: TGTGCCAGCAGTTATCCCCAACTACAAGAGACCCAGTACTTC
CDR3: CASSYPQLQETQYF

D: TRBD1
J: TRBJ2-7
size: .
V: TRBV24-1
DNA: TGTGCCACCTCGACAGGGCCCTACGAGCAGTACTTC
CDR3: CATSTGPYEQYF

D: .
J: TRBJ1-1
size: .
V: TRBV3-1/TRBV3-2
DNA: TGTGCCAGCAGCCAACGGCCCACAGGGAACACTGAAGCTTTCTTT
CDR3: CASSQRPTGNTEAFF